These T cell receptor beta chains were read from a single sample in a study of blood T cell repertoires in COVID-19. The method was immunoSEQ multiplex PCR; TCRdb's version includes in-frame clones alone and lacks a portion of them. The sample has 200,000 to 250,000 clones, around 80% seen once; the top ten hold under 10%. The sequenced sample was peripheral blood. The receptors were sampled from a woman aged 80 or over with COVID-19, enrolled during active disease. Each CDR3 is given with its conserved first and last residue. Fields, in order: clone size, D gene, V gene, J gene, CDR3 length, CDR3 DNA, CDR3 protein. A D gene is named only where the DNA matches it firmly. Clone sizes are given selectively: once, few, many, or a class where the clone is expanded.

NA	NA	TRBV12-3/TRBV12-4	TRBJ1-2	13	TGTGCCAGCAGTAAACAAACTAACGATGGCTACACCTTC	CASSKQTNDGYTF
NA	NA	TRBV3-1/TRBV3-2	TRBJ1-6	16	TGTGCCAGCAGCCAAGGTGGGGCACTATATAATTCACCCCTCCACTTT	CASSQGGALYNSPLHF
NA	NA	TRBV5-6	TRBJ2-7	17	TGTGCCAGCAGTTCGAGCCCCGGGACACCAATCTCCTACGAGCAGTACTTC	CASSSSPGTPISYEQYF
NA	NA	TRBV3-1/TRBV3-2	TRBJ1-1	14	TGTGCCAGCAGCCAAGATCGCGTGGGCGAGGGAGCTTTCTTT	CASSQDRVGEGAFF
NA	TRBD2	TRBV3-1/TRBV3-2	TRBJ2-1	16	TGTGCCAGCAGCCAAGAAAGGTTAGCGGGGTACAATGAGCAGTTCTTC	CASSQERLAGYNEQFF
NA	TRBD1	TRBV27	TRBJ2-3	12	TGTGCCAGCAGGACCAGGGGGGATACGCAGTATTTT	CASRTRGDTQYF
NA	TRBD1	TRBV7-3	TRBJ2-2	15	TGTGCCAGCAACCCAGGGGGACAGGGTGCCGGGGAGCTGTTTTTT	CASNPGGQGAGELFF
NA	NA	TRBV3-1/TRBV3-2	TRBJ2-5	14	TGTGCCAGCAGCCAGGGTGAGGTCTTGGAGACCCAGTACTTC	CASSQGEVLETQYF
NA	NA	TRBV13	TRBJ1-1	14	TGTGCCAGCAGCTTAGGCCTTCGGAACACTGAAGCTTTCTTT	CASSLGLRNTEAFF
NA	TRBD2	TRBV11-2	TRBJ2-7	14	TGTGCCAGCAGCGCGACTAGCGGGGGCTCCGAGCAGTACTTC	CASSATSGGSEQYF
NA	NA	TRBV5-4	TRBJ1-4	17	TGTGCCAGCAGCATAGAACCCCTTCAGGGCTTAGGTGAAAAACTGTTTTTT	CASSIEPLQGLGEKLFF
few	NA	TRBV29-1	TRBJ1-2	13	TGCAGCTATTACCCGGGACAAAACTATGGCTACACCTTC	CSYYPGQNYGYTF
NA	NA	TRBV5-1	TRBJ2-5	15	TGCGCCAGCAGCCTTACCGGGACTCCGGGGGAGACCCAGTACTTC	CASSLTGTPGETQYF
NA	NA	TRBV7-3	TRBJ2-1	14	TGTGCCAGCAGCGAGCAGGGTGGGTACAATGAGCAGTTCTTC	CASSEQGGYNEQFF